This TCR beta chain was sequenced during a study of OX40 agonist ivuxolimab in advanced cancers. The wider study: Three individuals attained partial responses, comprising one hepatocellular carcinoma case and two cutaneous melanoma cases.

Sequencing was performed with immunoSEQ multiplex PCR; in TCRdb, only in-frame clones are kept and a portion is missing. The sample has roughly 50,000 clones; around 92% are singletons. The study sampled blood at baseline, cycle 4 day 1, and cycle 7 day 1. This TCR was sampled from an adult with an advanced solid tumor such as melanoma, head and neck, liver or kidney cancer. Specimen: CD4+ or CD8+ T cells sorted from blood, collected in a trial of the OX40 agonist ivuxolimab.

CDR3 protein: CASSFEQWQETQYF. The CDR3 nucleotides are TGCGCCAGCAGCTTTGAGCAGTGGCAAGAGACCCAGTACTTC. The chain has TRBV5-1 and TRBJ2-5; D ambiguous. This CDR3 spans 14 amino acids. Trimming cost V 2 bases and J 2 bases, with 10 bases left between them. Per the germline V gene, CDR1 is SGHRS and CDR2 is YFSETQ.